The 30 T cell receptor beta chains below were found in one sample sequenced in a study of cytomegalovirus exposure and HLA in healthy donors. A multiplex PCR was run with 60 Vbeta primers and 13 Jbeta primers. The table came from immunoSEQ multiplex PCR; TCRdb's copy has only in-frame clones and leaves some out. The sample holds roughly 160,000 clones, approximately 81% seen once. The specimen was PBMCs. The origin of the receptors is a woman in her 30s in good health and CMV-seropositive.

The chain links TRBV18 to TRBJ2-2; 7 bases are a match to TRBD1. Germline values: CDR1 KGHSH, CDR2 LQKENI. The CDR3 has 15 residues. The V gene end was trimmed by 4 bases and the J gene end by 3 bases; junction bases not matched to a gene: 5. The CDR3 region has the DNA TGTGCCAGCTCACTCGGGACAGTGGACACCGGGGAGCTGTTTTTT. This translates into CASSLGTVDTGELFF.

The chain uses TRBV7-9 and TRBJ2-7, with D maybe TRBD2 (6 bases). The CDR3 loop spans 15 amino acids. V lost 11 bases and J lost 1, with 21 bases in between. Per the germline V gene, CDR1 is SEHNR and CDR2 is FQNEAQ (reference sequence). CDR3 region: CALIRGGPGSYEQYF. Here the CDR3 DNA reads TGTGCCTTGATTAGGGGAGGCCCAGGGTCCTACGAGCAGTACTTC.

V gene TRBV20-1 combines with J gene TRBJ1-3; D remains ambiguous. CDR1 is DFQATT, CDR2 SNEGSKA, per germline (reference sequence). The CDR3 loop spans 11 amino acids. V lost 6 bases to trimming and J lost 4 bases, with 7 bases between them. The CDR3 DNA is TGCAGTGCCCCCATGGGAAACACCATATATTTT. The encoded protein is CSAPMGNTIYF.

The chain recombines TRBV11-2 with TRBJ1-2, with 9 bases aligning to TRBD1. The V and J ends lost 5 bases and 5 bases, in that order; junction bases with no gene match: 3. This CDR3 spans 13 amino acids. Looked up from germline, CDR1 is SGHAT and CDR2 is FQNNGV. The CDR3 bases are TGTGCCAGCAGCCCACAGGGGGCATATGGCTACACCTTC. This sequence encodes CASSPQGAYGYTF.

The chain employs TRBV28 and TRBJ1-2; the D gene is possibly TRBD1 (5 bases). The CDR3 consists of 17 residues. Trimming removed 6 bases from V and 3 bases from J, with 23 bases in between. CDR1 and CDR2 from the germline V gene are MDHEN and SYDVKM. CDR3: CASSQGGALSRYYGYTF. The CDR3 nucleotides read TGTGCCAGCAGCCAAGGAGGGGCTCTTTCTCGTTACTATGGCTACACCTTC.

V and J are TRBV2 and TRBJ2-1, with D hard to call. The CDR3 contains 11 residues. CDR1 is SNHLY and CDR2 is FYNNEI in the germline V gene. With 7 bases removed from V and 7 bases from J, the gap between germline ends came to 8 bases. CDR3 residues: CASNIGNEQFF. DNA of the CDR3: TGTGCCAGCAATATCGGTAATGAGCAGTTCTTC.

The chain couples TRBV6-1 to TRBJ2-1; 9 bases line up with TRBD2. CDR1 and CDR2 (germline): MNHNS, SASEGT. J was trimmed by 4 bases and V by 5 bases; bases with no gene match: 6. The CDR3 extends over 15 amino acids. CDR3 sequence: CASSILAGEYNEQFF. CDR3 DNA sequence: TGTGCCAGCAGTATATTAGCGGGGGAGTACAATGAGCAGTTCTTC.

The chain employs TRBV4-3 and TRBJ1-2, with D possibly being TRBD1 (6 bases). The V end was cut by 4 bases, the J end by 8 bases, with 17 bases between. The germline CDR1 and CDR2 sequences are LGHNA and YSLEER. The CDR3 runs 14 residues. In DNA, the CDR3 is TGCGCCAGCAGCCCCGAAAGGGGGGAGGGCGGCTACACCTTC. Its translation is CASSPERGEGGYTF.

The rearrangement uses TRBV19 and TRBJ2-6; 7 bases are a match to TRBD1. This CDR3 has 16 residues. With V trimmed by 6 bases and J by 2 bases, 7 bases remained unmatched. Per the germline V gene, CDR1 is LNHDA and CDR2 is SQIVND (reference sequence). CDR3 in amino acids: CASSLRQGTGANVLTF. In nucleotides, the CDR3 is TGTGCCAGTAGCCTTAGACAGGGTACTGGGGCCAACGTCCTGACTTTC.

The V call is TRBV6-6, the J call TRBJ1-2, with no clear D. The germline V gene encodes CDR1 MNHNY and CDR2 SVGAGI (reference sequence). V lost 2 bases to trimming and J lost 7 bases, with 11 bases between them. The CDR3 runs to 13 residues. The CDR3 spells CASSYGEALGYTF. CDR3 DNA sequence: TGTGCCAGCAGTTACGGAGAGGCTCTTGGCTACACCTTC.

This clone appeared once. The rearrangement links TRBV30 to TRBJ2-7; 9 bases align to TRBD1. CDR1 and CDR2 from the germline V gene are GTSNPN and SVGIG (reference sequence). J gave up 0 bases and V 8 bases, and 11 bases lay outside the gene matches. This CDR3 is built from 15 residues. CDR3 coding DNA: TGTGCCGTGGTGCCGGGACAGGGTAGCTCCTACGAGCAGTACTTC. Its protein product is CAVVPGQGSSYEQYF.

The chain joins TRBV27 to TRBJ1-1; D might be TRBD1 (5 bases). Germline CDR1 MNHEY, CDR2 SMNVEV (reference sequence). V lost 2 bases and J lost 3, with 10 bases in between. The CDR3 totals 14 residues. Written as DNA, the CDR3 is TGTGCCAGCAGTTTACTAAAGGGGTACACTGAAGCTTTCTTT. It yields the protein CASSLLKGYTEAFF.

This sequence joins TRBV6-5 and TRBJ1-2; 11 bases line up with TRBD1. Germline loops: CDR1 MNHEY, CDR2 SVGAGI. J lost 8 bases, V lost 5 bases, and 7 bases had no gene match. The CDR3 is made up of 14 amino acids. The CDR3: CASSTGQGAPGYTF. The CDR3 coding sequence is TGTGCCAGCAGTACCGGACAGGGGGCGCCGGGCTACACCTTC.

The chain employs TRBV9 and TRBJ2-3, with D possibly being TRBD1 (5 bases). The CDR3 covers 16 residues. Trimming took 4 bases from V and 1 from J, leaving 16 bases between them. Germline V gene data show CDR1 as SGDLS and CDR2 as YYNGEE. For the CDR3, the DNA is TGTGCCAGCAGCATCGACAGTGGAAAGGGCACAGATACGCAGTATTTT. This codes for CASSIDSGKGTDTQYF.

This rearrangement joins TRBV30 to TRBJ2-5; 10 bases align to TRBD2. CDR3 size: 17 residues. J lost 0 bases, V lost 1 base, and 8 bases had no gene match. The germline gives CDR1 GTSNPN, CDR2 SVGIG (reference sequence). Here the CDR3 reads CAWSEGWTSGYQETQYF. CDR3 DNA sequence: TGTGCCTGGAGTGAAGGGTGGACTAGCGGTTACCAAGAGACCCAGTACTTC.

The chain uses TRBV5-6 and TRBJ2-7; TRBD2 might be the D (6 bases). Germline CDR1 is SGHDT and CDR2 is YYEEEE. The CDR3 is 15 amino acids. Trimming cost V 0 bases and J 4 bases, with 14 bases left between them. The DNA of the CDR3 is TGTGCCAGCAGCTTGGCCACGGCGGGAATATACGAGCAGTACTTC. This encodes CASSLATAGIYEQYF.

V and J are TRBV29-1 and TRBJ2-3; 7 positions agree with TRBD1. The V gene end was trimmed by 5 bases and the J gene end by 10 bases; junction bases not matched to a gene: 3. This CDR3 is 10 amino acids long. Per germline, CDR1 SQVTM and CDR2 ANQGSEA. The CDR3 bases are TGCAGCGTTCCAGACAGGGCGCAGTATTTT. Translation: CSVPDRAQYF.

This clone was seen once. The rearrangement uses TRBV4-1 and TRBJ2-7, with TRBD1 matching over 8 bases. This CDR3 comprises 15 residues. J lost 0 bases, V lost 4 bases, and 5 bases had no gene match. Germline-derived CDR1 and CDR2 are MGHRA and YSYEKL. The CDR3 loop reads CASSPWTGSSYEQYF. The CDR3 nucleotides are TGCGCCAGCAGCCCTTGGACAGGGAGCTCCTACGAGCAGTACTTC.

The CDR3 DNA follows: TGTGCCAGCAGTCCAGGGGCTAGCTCCTACAATGAGCAGTTCTTC. Translated: CASSPGASSYNEQFF. The rearrangement joins TRBV27 to TRBJ2-1; D possibly corresponds to TRBD1 (6 bases). The germline CDR1 and CDR2 sequences are MNHEY and SMNVEV (reference sequence). The CDR3 has 15 amino acids. Trimming pared 5 bases from V and 0 bases from J, leaving 11 bases between.

To note about this clone: One junction end does not reproduce the germline sequence, and a read error may be involved. The V call is TRBV7-9, the J call TRBJ1-2; possibly TRBD1 for D (6 bases). The CDR3 sequence is 12 residues long. Germline lookup yields CDR1 SEHNR and CDR2 FQNEAQ (reference sequence). The CDR3 region has the DNA TGTTCCAGCGGCCATGGGGGCAGGTTCTACACCTTC. Protein sequence: CSSGHGGRFYTF.

The genes are TRBV28 and TRBJ2-3; 9 bases are a match to TRBD2. Trimming removed 5 bases from V and 6 bases from J; junction bases left unmatched: 12. Germline-derived CDR1 and CDR2 are MDHEN and SYDVKM. The CDR3 extends over 16 amino acids. The chain's CDR3 is CASSKGAGGLGDTQYF. CDR3 nucleotides: TGTGCCAGCAGTAAGGGCGCGGGGGGGCTCGGGGATACGCAGTATTTT.

This clone was seen a single time. CDR3: CASSVGVAVGGDTQYF. The DNA for the CDR3 is TGTGCCAGCAGCGTAGGGGTAGCGGTGGGGGGAGATACGCAGTATTTT. The chain links TRBV9 to TRBJ2-3, with D possibly being TRBD2 (6 bases). The CDR3 totals 16 residues. The V end was cut by 0 bases, the J end by 5 bases, with 16 bases between. Germline-derived CDR1 and CDR2 are SGDLS and YYNGEE.

This clone has only a few counts. V gene TRBV5-6 combines with J gene TRBJ1-1, with TRBD1 matching over 8 bases. V was pared by 1 base and J by 6 bases, with 14 bases of the junction left unmatched. Germline CDR1 reads SGHDT; CDR2 reads YYEEEE. CDR3 size: 17 residues. As DNA, the CDR3 is TGTGCCAGCAGCTTGACAGGGGGGAAGATCTTACGAGCTGAAGCTTTCTTT. This gives the protein CASSLTGGKILRAEAFF.

For the CDR3, the DNA is TGTGCCAGCAGCCCTGACAGGAATAATTCACCCCTCCACTTT. Translation gives CASSPDRNNSPLHF. J is TRBJ1-6 and V is TRBV6-4; the D gene is possibly TRBD1 (6 bases). CDR1 and CDR2 from the germline V gene are MRHNA and SNTAGT. Trimming removed 6 bases at V and 5 bases at J, with 11 bases between. The CDR3 runs to 14 residues.

This chain joins TRBV27 and TRBJ1-1; possible D gene TRBD1, 6 bases. CDR1 MNHEY and CDR2 SMNVEV come from the germline V gene (reference sequence). V gave up 6 bases and J gave up 1 base, with 15 bases separating them. The CDR3 covers 15 residues. For the CDR3, the DNA is TGTGCCAGCAGCCATTCCGGGACAACGAACACTGAAGCTTTCTTT. Encoded protein: CASSHSGTTNTEAFF.

V gene TRBV7-2 combines with J gene TRBJ2-6; 9 bases are shared with TRBD2. CDR3 length equals 18 residues. CDR1 is SGHTA and CDR2 is FQGNSA in the germline V gene. V shed 5 bases and J 1 base; nucleotides not matched to a gene: 9. Here the CDR3 DNA reads TGTGCCAGCAGCCAACGACTAGCGGTCCTTTCTGGGGCCAACGTCCTGACTTTC. Residues: CASSQRLAVLSGANVLTF.

This chain links TRBV19 with TRBJ1-3; 7 positions match TRBD1. The CDR3 runs to 15 residues. Trimming took 6 bases from V and 0 from J; bases not matched to a gene: 5. Germline V gives CDR1 LNHDA, CDR2 SQIVND (reference sequence). Here the CDR3 DNA reads TGTGCCAGTAGCTTACGGGACAGCTCTGGAAACACCATATATTTT. Its protein product is CASSLRDSSGNTIYF. The variable domain in full, completed from reference TRBV19 and TRBJ1-3, reads DGGITQSPKYLFRKEGQNVTLSCEQNLNHDAMYWYRQDPGQGLRLIYYSQIVNDFQKGDIAEGYSVSREKKESFPLTVTSAQKNPTAFYLCASSLRDSSGNTIYFGEGSWLTVV.

The chain recombines TRBV27 with TRBJ1-1; a possible D gene is TRBD1 (6 bases). Germline-derived CDR1 and CDR2 are MNHEY and SMNVEV (reference sequence). V was cut by 2 bases and J by 10 bases, with 17 bases left in between. CDR3 length equals 14 residues. CDR3 loop: CASSLRGREGGAFF. DNA for the CDR3: TGTGCCAGCAGTTTAAGGGGTCGGGAGGGGGGAGCTTTCTTT.

This clone was counted between two and nine times. The chain recombines TRBV2 with TRBJ2-3; 7 bases align to TRBD1. The germline V gene has CDR1 SNHLY and CDR2 FYNNEI. This CDR3 comprises 15 residues. V lost 6 bases to trimming and J lost 2 bases; unmatched junction nucleotides: 8. CDR3 region: CASSQDRVPTDTQYF. In nucleotides, the CDR3 is TGTGCCAGCAGCCAAGACAGGGTCCCCACAGATACGCAGTATTTT.

The genes are TRBV27 and TRBJ2-7, with a tentative D call TRBD1 (6 bases). V dropped 5 bases and J dropped 3 bases, with 26 bases sitting between them. CDR3 length: 18 residues. Germline-derived CDR1 and CDR2 are MNHEY and SMNVEV (reference sequence). The CDR3 reads CASSGERPGTYRLYEQYF. The CDR3 nucleotides read TGTGCCAGCAGTGGAGAACGCCCCGGGACATACCGACTCTACGAGCAGTACTTC.